The 26 T cell receptor beta chains reported below all come from one sample, sequenced in a study of CXCR3-negative and CXCR3-positive naive CD8 T cells. Study-level points and caveats: Comparison of naive cells showed more hydrophobic TRB CDR3s in CXCR3-positive than in CXCR3-negative naive cells.

The libraries of TRB cDNA were prepared using 5' RACE with UMI labels. TCRdb re-analyzed the 5' RACE reads; it lists each CDR3 protein once, without DNA. The table gives about 150,000 distinct CDR3 sequences; the top ten clones make up 0.49% of it. For these TCRs, the target antigens are not known. The sequencing input was naive CXCR3+ CD8+ T cells from blood. Subset described: CD45RO-CCR7+CD27+CD95- naive CD8+ T cells expressing CXCR3 (TNR3+). The receptors originated from a human donor in good health. Some clones in this sample may be carry-over from other donors' samples.

V is TRBV12-2 and J is TRBJ1-2; with no DNA, the TCRdb D assignment of TRBD1 cannot be verified. TRBV12-2 is given as a pseudogene. This CDR3 is built from 17 residues. CDR3: CASRFSPGPPGICGYTF.

CDR3 residues: CASSLHRVFTDTKYF. This chain uses TRBV28 with TRBJ2-3; TCRdb lists TRBD1, though no DNA is available to test this call. Germline assignment: CDR1 MDHEN and CDR2 SYDVKM. This CDR3 is 15 amino acids long.

The chain couples TRBV7-9 to TRBJ2-5. The CDR3 has 13 residues. The germline CDR1 and CDR2 sequences are SEHNR and FQNEAQ (reference sequence). This CDR3 is CASSPRLGETQYF.

This chain links TRBV4-3 with TRBJ2-3; no DNA is available, so the TRBD1 call from TCRdb remains unchecked. This CDR3 contains 15 residues. Germline V gene sequence: CDR1 LGHNA, CDR2 YSLEER. CDR3 protein: CASSQVQGFTDTQYF.

This chain links TRBV7-9 with TRBJ2-2; TCRdb lists TRBD1, though no DNA is available to test this call. CDR3 size: 15 residues. CDR1 is SEHNR and CDR2 is FQNEAQ in the germline V gene (reference sequence). The CDR3 sequence is CASSHHAWGPGELFF.

The J gene is TRBJ2-3, the V gene TRBV7-2; the TCRdb call, TRBD2, lacks DNA for checking. The CDR3 runs 15 residues. CDR1 SGHTA and CDR2 FQGNSA come from the germline V gene. CDR3: CASSFSGLPSYTQYF. The entire variable domain, with the rest obtained from reference TRBV7-2 and TRBJ2-3, is as follows: GAGVSQSPSNKVTEKGKDVELRCDPISGHTALYWYRQSLGQGLEFLIYFQGNSAPDKSGLPSDRFSAERTGGSVSTLTIQRTQQEDSAVYLCASSFSGLPSYTQYFGPGTRLTVL.

The rearrangement uses TRBV6-6 and TRBJ1-1; TCRdb names TRBD1, which stays unverified in the absence of DNA. The CDR3 runs to 13 residues. From germline, CDR1 is MNHNY and CDR2 SVGAGI (reference sequence). CDR3 region: CASSLRGVFEAFF.

The chain links TRBV6-5 to TRBJ1-4. The germline CDR1 and CDR2 sequences are MNHEY and SVGAGI. The CDR3 contains 15 residues. The CDR3 here is CASSYRGATNEKLFF.

The V and J genes are TRBV23-1 and TRBJ2-2; the D call from TCRdb, TRBD2, cannot be confirmed without DNA. TRBV23-1 has ORF status, its function being uncertain. The CDR3 spans 16 residues. CDR3 sequence reads: CASSRPSWEATGELFF.

V is TRBV28 and J is TRBJ1-5; lacking DNA, the TRBD1 call made by TCRdb goes unchecked. The CDR3 sequence is 16 residues long. Germline V gene lookup returns CDR1 MDHEN and CDR2 SYDVKM. CDR3 sequence reads: CASSLVRGGSNQPQHF.

The J gene is TRBJ2-7, the V gene TRBV28; no DNA is available, so the TRBD1 call from TCRdb remains unchecked. CDR1 MDHEN and CDR2 SYDVKM come from the germline V gene. The CDR3 runs to 14 residues. The CDR3 loop is CASSGTHRPYEQYF.

This rearrangement joins TRBV29-1 to TRBJ2-7; the D gene TCRdb calls, TRBD1, cannot be checked with no DNA. The V gene's germline CDR1 is SQVTM and CDR2 ANQGSEA. The CDR3 contains 12 residues. CDR3 region: CSVEEQGYEQYF.

This chain connects TRBV25-1 to TRBJ2-1; TCRdb outputs TRBD1, but without DNA this stays unchecked. This CDR3 has 13 residues. CDR1 is MGHDK, CDR2 SYGVNS, per germline. The CDR3 loop reads CASSGQDWNEQFF.

The chain has TRBV15 and TRBJ2-1. This CDR3 has 17 amino acids. The germline CDR1 and CDR2 sequences are LNHNV and YYDKDF (reference sequence). CDR3 region: CATSREDPRDWGNEQFF.

The chain carries TRBV5-5 and TRBJ2-7; TCRdb's D gene call, TRBD1, goes unchecked for lack of DNA. Germline V gene sequence: CDR1 SGHKS, CDR2 YYEKEE (reference sequence). This CDR3 has 15 amino acids. This CDR3 reads CASSAAQTGDNEQYF.

The V gene is TRBV12-3 or TRBV12-4, the J gene TRBJ1-1. The CDR3 covers 16 residues. The CDR3 sequence: CASSSRAGGPTTEAFF.

This chain links TRBV28 with TRBJ2-1. CDR1 MDHEN and CDR2 SYDVKM come from the germline V gene. There are 12 residues in the CDR3. CDR3 sequence reads: CASSLSGNEQFF.

The rearrangement joins TRBV28 to TRBJ2-7; absent DNA, TCRdb's TRBD2 call cannot be checked. This CDR3 is 15 amino acids long. Germline V gene sequence: CDR1 MDHEN, CDR2 SYDVKM. The chain's CDR3 is CASSNGLAIPYEQYF.

The chain links TRBV7-8 to TRBJ1-4; TCRdb names TRBD1, which stays unverified in the absence of DNA. The CDR3 is 15 residues long. Germline CDR1 SGHVS, CDR2 FQNEAQ. The CDR3 sequence is CASSESRGLGEKLFF.

The rearrangement joins TRBV9 to TRBJ2-3. Germline-derived CDR1 and CDR2 are SGDLS and YYNGEE. The CDR3 length is 13 residues. This CDR3 is CASSVAGQGTQYF.

This rearrangement joins TRBV29-1 to TRBJ2-7; the TCRdb D gene call, TRBD2, has no DNA to confirm it. The CDR3 is made up of 14 amino acids. Germline CDR1 SQVTM, CDR2 ANQGSEA. The CDR3 loop is CSVVPAGGPDEQYF.

The chain employs TRBV12-3 or TRBV12-4 and TRBJ2-3; TCRdb indicates TRBD2, and absent DNA this call remains unverified. The CDR3 has 18 residues. CDR3 amino acids: CASSHRGLAGFGTDTQYF.

The chain has TRBV5-1 and TRBJ1-1; the TCRdb D gene call, TRBD1, has no DNA to confirm it. The CDR3 totals 14 residues. Germline V gene data show CDR1 as SGHRS and CDR2 as YFSETQ. This CDR3 reads CASTDSRQGAEAFF.

V gene TRBV7-9 combines with J gene TRBJ2-2; TCRdb outputs TRBD2, but without DNA this stays unchecked. Germline-derived CDR1 and CDR2 are SEHNR and FQNEAQ (reference sequence). This CDR3 has 16 amino acids. The CDR3 here is CASRPPSGRNTGELFF.

The V gene is TRBV19, the J gene TRBJ2-5; TCRdb calls TRBD1, which cannot be checked without DNA. Germline CDR1 and CDR2: LNHDA and SQIVND (reference sequence). The CDR3 sequence is 14 residues long. CDR3 protein: CASSIIQGEETQYF.

J is TRBJ2-2 and V is TRBV6-2 or TRBV6-3; TCRdb's assignment of TRBD1 cannot be checked, as there is no DNA. CDR3 size: 17 residues. The germline V gene encodes CDR1 MNHEY and CDR2 SVGEGT. CDR3 region: CASRRRQGASNTGELFF.